The rows below give T cell receptor beta chains drawn from one sample of a study of T-cell memory formation after mild COVID-19. MiXCR was run by TCRdb on the 5' RACE reads, yielding one entry per CDR3 protein. The table lists hundreds of thousands of distinct CDR3 sequences, roughly 18% of them singletons. What was sequenced was PBMCs or a T cell subset sorted from them (not recorded which). The receptors derive from an adult woman who had mild COVID-19 (a few samples of this study predate the infection). Cell type and time point are not known. Each CDR3 is given with its conserved first and last residue. Fields, in order: D gene, V gene, clone size, J gene, CDR3 DNA, CDR3 protein. The D gene is left open where the match is weak. Only some rows state a clone size, as once, few, many or a class for expanded clones.

>TRBD1|TRBV7-3|-|TRBJ2-4
TGTGCCAGCAGCTTCCGAGGGGACAGGGTGGACATTCAGTACTTC
CASSFRGDRVDIQYF
>-|TRBV4-1|few|TRBJ2-3
TGCGCCAGCTGGACAGGCGGGGCGAAGGAGGCGCAGTATTTT
CASWTGGAKEAQYF
>-|TRBV6-5|-|TRBJ1-6
TGTGCCAGCAACGACATCCAGGGATTGCGTAATTCACCCCTCCACTTT
CASNDIQGLRNSPLHF
>-|TRBV12-3/TRBV12-4|few|TRBJ1-6
TGTGCCAGCAGTTCTACCGGCCCCGGCTCACCCCTCCACTTT
CASSSTGPGSPLHF
>-|TRBV3-1|few|TRBJ1-6
TGTGCCAGCCCACGCGGGAGGCCCCTCCACTTT
CASPRGRPLHF
>-|TRBV7-2|many|TRBJ2-7
TGTGCCAGCAGCTCCTGGGTGCGGGGAACGGTCGGCTCCTACGAGCAGTACTTC
CASSSWVRGTVGSYEQYF
>TRBD2|TRBV30|-|TRBJ2-7
TGTGCCTGGAGTGACTCACCTAGCGGGGGGGCCTACGAGCAGTACTTC
CAWSDSPSGGAYEQYF
>-|TRBV30|-|TRBJ2-3
TGTGCCTGGAGTCGGGGTCAGACCTACACAGATACGCAGTATTTT
CAWSRGQTYTDTQYF
>TRBD1|TRBV25-1|-|TRBJ1-3
TGTGCCAGCAGTGATAACAGGGGGTCCTCTGGAAACACCATATATTTT
CASSDNRGSSGNTIYF
>-|TRBV20-1|-|TRBJ2-7
TGCAGTGCTATCCTAGGCGAGCAGTACTTC
CSAILGEQYF
>-|TRBV29-1|few|TRBJ2-1
TGCAGCGTTGAAGAACCCCTTCTAAGCGGGTATTACAATGAGCAGTTCTTC
CSVEEPLLSGYYNEQFF
>TRBD1|TRBV20-1|-|TRBJ1-4
TGCAGTGCTAATTCTGCGACAGGGTTTAATGAAAAACTGTTTTTT
CSANSATGFNEKLFF
>-|TRBV7-2|once|TRBJ1-2
TGTGCCAGCAGCTTATGGGAGCGACTTTATGGCTACACCTTC
CASSLWERLYGYTF
>-|TRBV30|-|TRBJ1-3
TGTGCCTGGAGGGACACGTTCCGAGGCTCTGGAAACACCATATATTTT
CAWRDTFRGSGNTIYF
>-|TRBV19|few|TRBJ2-7
TGTGCCAGTAGTATTATGGGGCAGACCTCCTACGAGCAGTACTTC
CASSIMGQTSYEQYF
>-|TRBV7-9|-|TRBJ2-2
TGTGCCAGCAGCCACACGCAGGGCCGGAGGACCGGGGAGCTGTTTTTT
CASSHTQGRRTGELFF
>-|TRBV20-1|few|TRBJ2-1
TGCAGTGCTAGATGGAGCGGCAATTACAATGAGCAGTTCTTC
CSARWSGNYNEQFF
>-|TRBV7-2|-|TRBJ2-5
TGTGCCAGCAGCTTCGGGACCGCTACCCCTGAGACCCAGTACTTC
CASSFGTATPETQYF
>-|TRBV5-1|-|TRBJ2-2
TGCGCCAGCAGCTGGGGGGCCGGATCTTCCACCGGGGAGCTGTTTTTT
CASSWGAGSSTGELFF
>-|TRBV5-1|many|TRBJ2-5
TGCGCCAGCAGCTTGGTGGCAAAGGGAGAGACCCAGTACTTC
CASSLVAKGETQYF
>TRBD2|TRBV19|-|TRBJ2-3
TGTGCCAGTAGTATGACTAGCGGGAATTGGAGGCCAGATACGCAGTATTTT
CASSMTSGNWRPDTQYF
>-|TRBV18|-|TRBJ2-1
TGTGCCAGCTCACCAGACAGAAGAAAAGAGCAGTTCTTC
CASSPDRRKEQFF
>TRBD2|TRBV6-2/TRBV6-3|few|TRBJ2-5
TGTGCCAGCAGTTATCCTAGGACTAGCGCTCCGGAGACCCAGTACTTC
CASSYPRTSAPETQYF
>-|TRBV3-1|-|TRBJ2-7
TGTGCCAGCAGCCAAGCGGGGTTAAGCGAGCAGTACTTC
CASSQAGLSEQYF
>TRBD1|TRBV20-1|-|TRBJ1-2
TGCAGTGCTAACCCTCCTGAGAGGGGGCCCTTATATGGCTACACCTTC
CSANPPERGPLYGYTF
>-|TRBV30|few|TRBJ1-2
TGTGCCTGGAGCCAGTTCTATGGCTACACCTTC
CAWSQFYGYTF
>-|TRBV5-5|few|TRBJ1-6
TGTGCCAGCAGCTTGGACCTGGGTACTTCACCCCTCCACTTT
CASSLDLGTSPLHF
>-|TRBV7-9|-|TRBJ2-3
TGTGCCAGCAGCCTCGGTGGGGCAGGGAGCACAGATACGCAGTATTTT
CASSLGGAGSTDTQYF
>-|TRBV29-1|-|TRBJ2-7
TGCAGCGTTTTACCCAAATCGTCCTACGAGCAGTACTTC
CSVLPKSSYEQYF
>TRBD2|TRBV24-1|-|TRBJ2-1
TGTGCCACCGGGACGGGAGGGCCAGAATTCTTC
CATGTGGPEFF
>-|TRBV7-9|-|TRBJ1-2
TGTGCCAGCAGCGATAGGGACGCACCGGTAGGCTACACCTTC
CASSDRDAPVGYTF
>-|TRBV12-3/TRBV12-4|few|TRBJ1-1
TGTGCCAGTCAACGACTGGAGAACACTGAAGCTTTCTTT
CASQRLENTEAFF
>-|TRBV11-2|-|TRBJ2-1
TGTGCCAGCAGACCATTGTCGGGCTACAATGAGCAGTTCTTC
CASRPLSGYNEQFF
>TRBD2|TRBV3-1|few|TRBJ2-2
TGTGCCAGCCGCGTTGAGCTAGCGGGCAACACCGGGGAGCTGTTTTTT
CASRVELAGNTGELFF
>-|TRBV12-3/TRBV12-4|-|TRBJ1-3
TGTGCCAGCAGTTCCTGGACCGGAGGAAACACCATATATTTT
CASSSWTGGNTIYF
>TRBD2|TRBV9|few|TRBJ2-3
TGTGCCAGCAGCGAGCCCCTAAGACTAGCGGGGGCAGATACGCAGTATTTT
CASSEPLRLAGADTQYF
>-|TRBV7-2|few|TRBJ1-4
TGTGCCAGCAGCTTTTTTCCAGGTTCTAATGAAAAACTGTTTTTT
CASSFFPGSNEKLFF
>-|TRBV12-3/TRBV12-4|-|TRBJ2-5
TGTGCCAGCAGTTCAACACCATCGGAGACCCAGTACTTC
CASSSTPSETQYF
>-|TRBV11-2|-|TRBJ1-4
TGTGCCAGCAGCTCTACATTATATGGGAAGGGGGAAAAACTGTTTTTT
CASSSTLYGKGEKLFF
>-|TRBV18|-|TRBJ2-5
TGTGCCAGCTCACCGGGAGGGGGAGGCCAAGAGACCCAGTACTTC
CASSPGGGGQETQYF
>-|TRBV12-3/TRBV12-4|-|TRBJ2-7
TGTGCCAGCAGTTTTCCGGGGCTGGGGAGGCAGTACTTC
CASSFPGLGRQYF
>TRBD1|TRBV15|few|TRBJ2-7
TGTGCCACCAGCGGGGACAGGGCTTCCTACGAGCAGTACTTC
CATSGDRASYEQYF
>-|TRBV18|few|TRBJ2-5
TGTGCCAGCTCACCACCTGAGGCAGGGTCGAGGGAGACCCAGTACTTC
CASSPPEAGSRETQYF
>TRBD2|TRBV5-1|few|TRBJ2-1
TGCGCCAGCCTAGCGGGGGGGCTCTACAATGAGCAGTTCTTC
CASLAGGLYNEQFF
>-|TRBV5-5|many|TRBJ2-1
TGTGCCAGCAGCTTGGCCACTAGCAGTAATGAGCAGTTCTTC
CASSLATSSNEQFF
>TRBD1|TRBV20-1|few|TRBJ1-5
TGCAGTGCTAGTCGGGCAGAGGACAGGGGGCGAACCGGAAGCAATCAGCCCCAGCATTTT
CSASRAEDRGRTGSNQPQHF